The 20 T cell receptor beta chains presented below share a single source sample, sequenced in a study of cytomegalovirus exposure and HLA in healthy donors (dated by TCRdb to 2017 to 2019). The receptor library was made with the immunoSEQ multiplex PCR assay. For the multiplex PCR, a mixture combining 60 forward primers for TCR Vbeta segments and 13 reverse primers for TCR Jbeta segments was used. The immuneACCESS repertoire file appears here via TCRdb, limited to in-frame rearrangements. These files lack a portion of the clones; in checked studies, under half of the deficit traces to unresolved V genes, and the cause of the others is not known. The sample table holds about 160,000 clones, of which about 88% were seen once. The ten largest clones represent more than 2% of the sample. The sequenced material came from PBMCs. Receptors were obtained from a man aged 18 to 29 in good health and CMV-seropositive.

The chain has TRBV7-2 and TRBJ1-2, with D hard to call. CDR1 is SGHTA and CDR2 is FQGNSA in the germline V gene. The CDR3 sequence is 11 residues long. The ends were cut back, 8 bases at V and 8 bases at J, with 12 bases in the middle. CDR3 amino acids: CASVTAGGYTF. The CDR3 DNA is TGTGCCAGCGTCACGGCAGGCGGCTACACCTTC.

The chain employs TRBV7-3 and TRBJ1-1; 9 bases line up with TRBD1. Trimming cost V 4 bases and J 0 bases; bases outside gene matches: 0. Germline V gene sequence: CDR1 SGHTA, CDR2 FQGTGA. CDR3 length equals 14 residues. The CDR3 nucleotides read TGTGCCAGCAGCTGGACAGGGGTGAACACTGAAGCTTTCTTT. This codes for CASSWTGVNTEAFF.

The rearrangement links TRBV9 to TRBJ1-6; tentative D call: TRBD1 (5 bases). The CDR3 contains 16 residues. Germline CDR1 SGDLS, CDR2 YYNGEE. The V end lost 0 bases, the J end lost 9 bases, and 16 bases lay between the germline ends. In DNA, the CDR3 is TGTGCCAGCAGCGTAGAGGCAACCGGGGGAACTTCACCCCTCCACTTT. Its protein is CASSVEATGGTSPLHF.

The chain couples TRBV7-2 to TRBJ2-1; D possibly corresponds to TRBD1 (6 bases). The CDR3 covers 15 residues. The V gene's germline CDR1 is SGHTA and CDR2 FQGNSA. Trimming removed 3 bases from V and 2 bases from J, with 11 bases in between. As DNA, the CDR3 is TGTGCCAGCAGCTTCCGGACAGACCCCTACAATGAGCAGTTCTTC. Translating it yields CASSFRTDPYNEQFF.

The V gene is TRBV5-4, the J gene TRBJ1-1; 8 positions agree with TRBD1. The CDR3 totals 14 residues. J lost 3 bases, V lost 6 bases, and 7 bases had no gene match. CDR1 is SGHNT, CDR2 YYREEE, per germline (reference sequence). In DNA, the CDR3 is TGTGCCAGCACCGGACAGGGCGGCTACACTGAAGCTTTCTTT. This gives the protein CASTGQGGYTEAFF.

The chain recombines TRBV7-9 with TRBJ2-3; tentatively, D is TRBD1 (5 bases). Germline assignment: CDR1 SEHNR and CDR2 FQNEAQ (reference sequence). The CDR3 has 14 amino acids. V lost 1 base to trimming and J lost 3 bases, with 8 bases between them. The CDR3, as DNA: TGTGCCAGCAGCTTAGAGGGGTGGACAGATACGCAGTATTTT. Encoded protein: CASSLEGWTDTQYF.

The genes are TRBV4-3 and TRBJ2-3, with D uncertain. V lost 0 bases, J lost 4 bases, and 11 bases lay in between. CDR3 length: 15 amino acids. The germline gives CDR1 LGHNA, CDR2 YSLEER. CDR3 DNA: TGCGCCAGCAGCCAAGAGCTGCTAGTGGCAGATACGCAGTATTTT. Protein product: CASSQELLVADTQYF.

The genes are TRBV7-3 and TRBJ2-2; 7 bases are a match to TRBD2. CDR1 and CDR2 (germline): SGHTA, FQGTGA. Trimming cost V 3 bases and J 1 base; bases outside gene matches: 5. The CDR3 has 16 residues. The CDR3 spells CASSLNGGWNTGELFF. The CDR3 DNA is TGTGCCAGCAGCTTGAACGGGGGGTGGAACACCGGGGAGCTGTTTTTT.

J is TRBJ1-2 and V is TRBV27; D is unclear. Germline V lookup: CDR1 MNHEY, CDR2 SMNVEV (reference sequence). The CDR3 contains 13 residues. Trimming stripped 3 bases from V and 1 base from J, with 6 bases between. CDR3 coding DNA: TGTGCCAGCAGTTTCGGTTTTAACTATGGCTACACCTTC. It codes for CASSFGFNYGYTF.

V gene TRBV6-1 combines with J gene TRBJ2-3; 8 bases map to TRBD2. This CDR3 has 13 amino acids. The germline gives CDR1 MNHNS, CDR2 SASEGT. The V segment lost 8 bases and the J segment 2 bases; nucleotides outside the gene matches: 3. CDR3 coding DNA: TGTGCCAGCGCGGGGGGAATCACAGATACGCAGTATTTT. This encodes CASAGGITDTQYF.

The rearrangement links TRBV6-5 to TRBJ1-6; no clear D gene. In germline, CDR1 is MNHEY, CDR2 SVGAGI. V was cut by 8 bases and J by 7 bases, with 15 bases left in between. This CDR3 comprises 14 residues. DNA of the CDR3: TGTGCCAGCGCAGAGGGTATGTGGAATTCACCCCTCCACTTT. Protein sequence: CASAEGMWNSPLHF.

The chain combines TRBV13 with TRBJ2-1; TRBD1 matches at 9 bases. In germline, CDR1 is PRHDT, CDR2 FYEKMQ (reference sequence). Trimming at V came to 3 bases and at J to 3 bases, leaving 3 bases not matched to a gene. This CDR3 is 15 amino acids long. The CDR3 DNA is TGTGCCAGCAGCTTCCGGGGACAGGGCTACAATGAGCAGTTCTTC. Translated, it gives CASSFRGQGYNEQFF.

This chain connects TRBV13 to TRBJ2-7; a possible D gene is TRBD1 (5 bases). The V and J ends lost 5 bases and 5 bases respectively, with 19 bases between them. The CDR3 covers 15 residues. Per germline, CDR1 PRHDT and CDR2 FYEKMQ (reference sequence). The CDR3 loop reads CASSQRGSGDDEQYF. CDR3 DNA: TGTGCCAGCAGCCAAAGGGGTTCAGGTGACGACGAGCAGTACTTC.

This chain uses TRBV6-5 with TRBJ1-5; maybe TRBD1 (6 bases). V lost 2 bases, J lost 4 bases, and 9 bases lay in between. The CDR3 has 14 amino acids. Germline values: CDR1 MNHEY, CDR2 SVGAGI. Here the CDR3 reads CASSYRQGNQPQHF. DNA for the CDR3: TGTGCCAGCAGTTACCGGCAGGGGAATCAGCCCCAGCATTTT.

The gene calls are TRBV12-5 and TRBJ1-5; no firm D call. The germline V gene encodes CDR1 LGHNT and CDR2 FRNRAP. Trimming stripped 1 base from V and 6 bases from J, with 10 bases between. The CDR3 loop spans 14 amino acids. CDR3 loop: CASGLDDTTQPQHF. In nucleotides, the CDR3 is TGTGCTAGTGGTTTGGACGACACCACTCAGCCCCAGCATTTT.

The chain joins TRBV11-1 to TRBJ2-7; TRBD1 agrees at 8 bases. The CDR3 has 14 amino acids. The V gene end was trimmed by 4 bases and the J gene end by 3 bases; junction bases not matched to a gene: 5. Germline CDR1 SGHAT, CDR2 FQDESV (reference sequence). The CDR3 here is CASSSGQGIYEQYF. Here the CDR3 DNA reads TGTGCCAGCAGCTCCGGACAGGGAATCTACGAGCAGTACTTC.

The V call is TRBV10-3, the J call TRBJ1-4; D may be TRBD1 (5 bases). The germline V and J ends were trimmed by 6 bases and 6 bases, with 11 bases remaining between them. The germline V gene has CDR1 ENHRY and CDR2 SYGVKD. The CDR3 loop spans 13 amino acids. This CDR3 reads CAIRRGGDEKLFF. CDR3 DNA: TGTGCCATCAGGAGGGGAGGGGATGAAAAACTGTTTTTT.

For the CDR3, the DNA is TGTGCCAGCAGCGTAGGTCTGACACGGGGGGACACAGATACGCAGTATTTT. This gives the protein CASSVGLTRGDTDTQYF. The chain couples TRBV9 to TRBJ2-3; 7 positions match TRBD2. The CDR3 has 17 residues. After removal of 0 bases from V and 2 bases from J, the junction contained 9 bases not matched to a gene. Germline CDR1 is SGDLS and CDR2 is YYNGEE.

J is TRBJ1-2 and V is TRBV18; D is unclear. Per the germline V gene, CDR1 is KGHSH and CDR2 is LQKENI. The CDR3 runs to 16 residues. Deletions cut 3 bases from V and 0 bases from J, with 14 bases between. The CDR3 nucleotides read TGTGCCAGCTCACCCTCGCGGGTATCAGCTAACTATGGCTACACCTTC. Protein: CASSPSRVSANYGYTF.

Note on this clone: One end of the junction is discordant with germline, which a read error may explain. V usage is TRBV9 and J usage is TRBJ2-6, with 7 bases matching TRBD1. CDR3 size: 18 residues. CDR1 and CDR2 (germline): SGDLS, YYNGEE. CDR3 loop: CASSAGDSVLSGANGLTF. The DNA of the CDR3 is TGTGCCAGCAGCGCCGGGGACAGCGTCCTCTCTGGGGCCAACGGCCTGACTTTC.